This TCR beta chain was found in a study of shared clonotypes between healthy human individuals. In this sample, this clone is medium-sized. Other nucleotide sequences in the sample specify the same CDR3. Around 300 ng DNA, approximately 30,000 T cell genomes, went into unsorted PBMC replicate PCRs. Unsorted PBMC DNA was run through sequencing on ten immunoSEQ deep assay plates. Libraries were prepared by immunoSEQ multiplex PCR; TCRdb keeps only in-frame clonotypes and omits some of them. The sample has about 490,000 clones, 75% to 85% seen once. Specimen: PBMCs. The receptor was isolated from a woman aged 40 to 55 in good health. Some clones in this sample may be carry-over from other donors' samples.

The CDR3 sequence: CASSINGLAGGYNEQFF. CDR3 nucleotide sequence: TGTGCCAGCAGCATAAACGGACTAGCGGGAGGCTACAATGAGCAGTTCTTC. The chain couples TRBV7-2 to TRBJ2-1; 14 positions agree with TRBD2. CDR1 SGHTA and CDR2 FQGNSA come from the germline V gene. This CDR3 is built from 17 residues. The V segment lost 5 bases and the J segment 3 bases; nucleotides outside the gene matches: 6. Variable domain in full (rest from reference TRBV7-2 and TRBJ2-1): GAGVSQSPSNKVTEKGKDVELRCDPISGHTALYWYRQSLGQGLEFLIYFQGNSAPDKSGLPSDRFSAERTGGSVSTLTIQRTQQEDSAVYLCASSINGLAGGYNEQFFGPGTRLTVL.